This T cell receptor (beta chain) was profiled in a study of blood T cell repertoires in COVID-19. Measured with immunoSEQ multiplex PCR; TCRdb has only the in-frame clones, and not every one. Here the sample spans 170,000 or so clones, 88% being singletons. This study enrolled people aged about 18 to 90 from 20 to 25 US geographic areas. The material sequenced was PBMCs or T cells enriched from blood (not recorded which). This TCR was sampled from a woman aged 18-30 years who had recovered from COVID-19.

CDR3 coding DNA: TGTGCCAGCAGCGCAGACAGGGCAAATTCACCCCTCCACTTT. This encodes CASSADRANSPLHF. The V gene is TRBV5-4, the J gene TRBJ1-6; 7 nucleotides line up with TRBD1. Per germline, CDR1 SGHNT and CDR2 YYREEE (reference sequence). After removal of 4 bases from V and 7 bases from J, the junction contained 5 bases not matched to a gene. This CDR3 contains 14 residues.